This TCR beta chain originates from a study of blood T cell repertoires in COVID-19. Profiling relied on immunoSEQ multiplex PCR, and the TCRdb table lists in-frame clones only, not all of them. The data contain fewer than 15,000 clones, roughly 78% of them seen just once; the ten biggest clones take up roughly 32%. In this sample, this clone is medium-sized. CDR1 and CDR2 from the germline V gene are LNHDA and SQIVND (reference sequence). The ends lost 7 bases at V and 4 bases at J; junction bases unmatched: 4. The CDR3 totals 13 residues. The V call is TRBV19, the J call TRBJ2-7, with TRBD1 matching 10 bases. Material for sequencing was peripheral blood. This TCR was recovered from a human donor in a cohort sampled during active COVID-19. The CDR3 region has the DNA TGTGCCAGTAAGGGGACAGGGGAATACGAGCAGTACTTC. Translated: CASKGTGEYEQYF. The full variable domain, completed using reference TRBV19 and TRBJ2-7, is DGGITQSPKYLFRKEGQNVTLSCEQNLNHDAMYWYRQDPGQGLRLIYYSQIVNDFQKGDIAEGYSVSREKKESFPLTVTSAQKNPTAFYLCASKGTGEYEQYFGPGTRLTVT.